This TCR beta chain was captured in a study of cytomegalovirus exposure and HLA in healthy donors (dated by TCRdb to 2016 to 2017). Some background on the complete study: An earlier analysis of several hundred of the donors reported roughly 300 Gb of sequence data and roughly 100 million unique TCR beta sequences from about 180 million T cells. An early release covering roughly 640 HLA-typed donors comprised 300 to 350 gigabases of sequencing data and some 79 million unique TCR sequences. The genetic ancestry cluster associated with self-reported Caucasian donors included about 84% of the roughly 400 genotyped donors. The study was designed to test whether signatures of past pathogen exposure could be identified by cataloging public T cell receptors. The T cell repertoires of 700 or so subjects were profiled by immunosequencing and related to cytomegalovirus serostatus. Along with the roughly 710-subject first cohort, a separate validation cohort of over a hundred different subjects was used. To predict cytomegalovirus infection status, the study combined high-throughput TCR immunosequencing, statistical association of individual TCRs with disease status, and machine learning. In a later analysis, previously published TCR beta repertoires from about 670 donors were re-analyzed and high-resolution HLA genotyping was added so that TCR occurrence patterns could be studied. Rather than using new phenotypic data, the later analysis identified candidate immune exposures from TCR beta sequences and from how often those sequences occurred across donors. To decide whether each TCR beta V gene segment behaved as functional or pseudogenic, an earlier analysis of some 540 of the donors relied on high-throughput TCR beta sequencing. Donor age, sex, ethnicity and CMV serostatus were collected together with the repertoire data. A later genetic analysis took genome-wide SNP genotypes for about 55% of the 666 donors and used that subset as a discovery cohort. Every repertoire in the discovery cohort had been generated on one and the same sequencing platform. Class I and class II HLA loci were covered by the typing at four-digit resolution. Typing coverage varied by locus: about 629-630 donors for A, B, C, DRB1 and DQB1; roughly 520 for DQA1; approximately 570 for DPA1; around 450 for DPB1. A few DR-DQ haplotypes were handled as single units for association and clustering because linkage in the cohort was strong. Among about 410 genotyped donors of the cohort, an average of approximately 240,000 unique TCR beta nucleotide sequences was sequenced per donor, of which 15% to 20% were non-productive. The research as a whole found: Linkage disequilibrium might explain the correlated functional status among segregating V segments, but an unknown experimental factor could not be excluded. According to a later analysis, TCR association rates differed among HLA loci, with DRB1 alleles showing the most associated TCRs and HLA-C alleles showing the fewest. Cytomegalovirus status was reported to be diagnosed by the classifier with high specificity and sensitivity in both the original and validation cohorts. Broadly in line with IMGT annotations, most TCR beta V segments showed up in productive rearrangements about 87% or about 30% of the time in an earlier analysis of under 700 of the donors. Presence/absence analyses assumed roughly uniform sequencing depth across donors, an assumption that may not hold. Because HLA typing was unavailable for some donors at each locus, only the typed subset was used in association tests. In the study, some 160 TCR beta chains were listed as associated with cytomegalovirus. Three of the identified cytomegalovirus-associated TCR beta chains were confirmed in vitro to be specific for cytomegalovirus antigens. In a later analysis, HLA-associated TCR beta chains were found to be more clonally expanded and to have lower generation probabilities than equally common non-associated chains. Most TCR sequences were seen in very few donors, while some public TCRs were found in many individuals. A further reported finding was that TCR beta sequences accurately predicted the HLA-A and HLA-B alleles for most subjects in the first cohort. According to the authors, the approach could potentially be generalized to other disease states and immunological phenotypes. In a later analysis, 15,000 to 20,000 TCR beta sequences were associated with specific HLA alleles at a false discovery rate of 0.05. An association between a missense DCLRE1C variant and V-gene and J-gene trimming of TCR beta chains was found in a later genetic analysis and replicated in an independent cohort. The cohort was sequenced for TCR beta chains only, and without alpha or paired-chain data the features that could be detected were limited. Some IMGT-functional V segments, including TRBV6-2 and TRBV6-3, could not be distinguished by the 87-base-pair reads and were therefore excluded. Fewer than 20 rarely observed V segments, including chromosome 9 orphons, were excluded from the earlier analysis of approximately 600 of the donors because counts were too low. Assigning TCR associations to individual alleles was difficult when HLA alleles, especially DR and DQ, strongly co-occurred. Immune exposure information for the cohort was limited to CMV serostatus. According to a later analysis, most CMV-associated TCR beta chains appeared to be HLA-restricted, and the HLA associations seemed to be driven largely by CMV exposure. A later genetic analysis reported fewer N-insertions in productive TCRs among donors in an Asian-associated ancestry cluster than the roughly 700-donor mean. Several of the top co-occurrence clusters appeared to be linked to parvovirus B19, influenza, CMV and Epstein-Barr virus, according to a later analysis. A group of highly shared sequence variants was considered likely to be a technical artifact of the sequencing pipeline.

The protocol used for the library was the immunoSEQ multiplex PCR assay. For the multiplex PCR, a mixture combining 60 forward primers for TCR Vbeta segments and 13 reverse primers for TCR Jbeta segments was used. The CDR3 region of rearranged TCR beta genes was amplified from genomic DNA by a multiplex PCR assay. The amplified TCR beta libraries were sequenced on the Illumina HiSeq System as 87-base-pair reads. On the study's bioinformatics: A later analysis counted about 80 million unique TCR beta chains across the approximately 700 repertoires, and 10 million to 11 million of these chains were shared by at least two donors. To remove PCR and sequencing errors, raw reads were error-corrected and collapsed into unique sequences using a nearest-neighbor algorithm that merged closely related sequences. To assign V, D and J gene segments, CDR3 sequences were aligned to IMGT reference sequences. For a sequence to be retained, a match of at least six nucleotides to both a V gene segment and a J gene segment was required. Rearrangements were called productive when the CDR3 lacked stop codons and stayed in frame with V and J; all others were non-productive. CDR3 was defined according to IMGT convention as the region running from the second conserved V-encoded cysteine to the conserved J-encoded phenylalanine. In an earlier analysis of 500 to 650 of the donors, sequences lacking an unambiguous match to a single V gene segment were excluded. An earlier analysis of fewer than 750 of the donors called V segments functional above 56.7% productive rearrangements and segregating when the between-donor standard deviation exceeded 5%. A statistical classification framework was developed to diagnose cytomegalovirus status using the catalog of TCR beta chain sequences. In a later analysis, TCR nucleotide sequences were compared against IMGT/GENE-DB human TR gene sequences so that V and J genes could be assigned. In a later analysis, CDR3 sequences and most-parsimonious VDJ recombination scenarios were assigned using the TCRdist pipeline. A later analysis defined each TCR beta chain by its CDR3 amino acid sequence plus V-gene family, and excluded reads lacking a unique V-gene family. In a later analysis, several hundred highly shared, low-generation-probability nucleotide sequences were removed to address suspected cross-contamination and a sequencing artifact. For each public chain, a later analysis derived a clonal expansion index from normalized ranks of inferred template counts within each repertoire. In a later analysis, generation probabilities were computed with a VDJ recombination model fitted to out-of-frame rearrangements, and the resulting probabilities were checked against IGoR. In a later analysis, TCR-TCR, TCR-HLA and TCR-CMV co-occurrence was scored with hypergeometric tests, and a repertoire-size bias correction was applied to TCR pairs. In a later analysis, false discovery rates were estimated by permuting HLA or CMV assignments 20 times. In a later analysis, co-occurring TCRs were grouped using DBSCAN, and TCRdist sequence similarity was added for clustering within HLA-allele-positive subsets. For co-occurrence clustering, repertoires with fewer than 30,000 or more than 120,000 public chains were excluded, along with roughly 5 repertoires with anomalous nucleotide sharing. TCRdb re-hosts the immuneACCESS table, in-frame sequences only. Its copies lack some clones; in the studies checked, an unresolved V gene accounts for under half of them, and the cause for the rest is not known. V and J calls and clone size follow that table, whereas D and trimming were derived from the DNA. The sample table records some 100,000 clones; about 72% of these occur just once. The top ten clonotypes cover around 5.2% of the sample.

From its cysteine to its phenylalanine, the CDR3 spans 15 amino acids. The kept DNA is CDR3 alone, 45 bases in frame from the first base. The germline V gene encodes CDR1 SGHKS and CDR2 YYEKEE (reference sequence). Trimming removed 4 bases from V and 8 bases from J; the gene matches leave 11 bases unexplained. The cohort was made up of around 720 healthy bone marrow donors. At the time of sampling, every cohort member was nominally healthy, though immune exposures that went unrecorded were likely present. The donor tested CMV seropositive and was one of the 289 seropositive cohort members. A peripheral blood sample was provided by each donor, and peripheral blood mononuclear cells were used for TCR beta sequencing. The Qiagen DNeasy Blood Extraction Kit was used to extract genomic DNA from the blood cell samples. A single count supports this clone. No antigen is known for it. The input lacks base qualities; no much larger clone sits a single base away.

The clonotype originates from a man aged 50-60 years in good health and CMV-seropositive. The sample taken for sequencing was PBMCs. This chain joins TRBV5-5 to TRBJ1-4; the junction holds 7 bases that match TRBD1. For the CDR3, the sequence is CASSTRQGAWEKLFF. The DNA sequence follows: TGTGCCAGCAGCACCAGACAGGGCGCGTGGGAAAAACTGTTTTTT.